These 13 T cell receptor beta chains originate from one sample sequenced in a study of blood T cell repertoires in COVID-19. Repertoires were generated with immunoSEQ multiplex PCR, while TCRdb's copy carries only in-frame clones and drops some. The profile covers 68,000 or so clones, with 80% to 85% appearing a single time and just over 40% taken by the ten largest. Source material: peripheral blood. The receptors stem from a human donor in a cohort sampled during active COVID-19.

This rearrangement joins TRBV19 to TRBJ1-1; 8 bases are shared with TRBD1. Germline V gene data show CDR1 as LNHDA and CDR2 as SQIVND (reference sequence). The CDR3 is 13 residues long. Trimming cost V 10 bases and J 6 bases; bases outside gene matches: 10. The CDR3 is CATITGGGAEAFF. The CDR3, as DNA: TGTGCCACCATCACAGGGGGTGGGGCTGAAGCTTTCTTT.

The gene calls are TRBV9 and TRBJ1-3; D gene unclear. The CDR3 spans 14 residues. Germline V gene sequence: CDR1 SGDLS, CDR2 YYNGEE. V was shortened by 2 bases and J by 0 bases, with 6 bases between the two germline ends. The CDR3 reads CASSVVSSGNTIYF. In DNA form, the CDR3 reads TGTGCCAGCAGCGTGGTCAGCTCTGGAAACACCATATATTTT.

The chain has TRBV27 and TRBJ2-7; tentatively, D is TRBD1 (6 bases). In germline, CDR1 is MNHEY, CDR2 SMNVEV (reference sequence). The CDR3 sequence is 13 residues long. The V end was cut by 4 bases, the J end by 3 bases, with 10 bases between. The DNA of the CDR3 is TGTGCCAGCAGTTCCGGGACAAACTACGAGCAGTACTTC. Residues: CASSSGTNYEQYF.

This clone was detected once. The chain carries TRBV4-1 and TRBJ2-1; D may be TRBD2 (6 bases). Germline V gene data show CDR1 as MGHRA and CDR2 as YSYEKL. This CDR3 spans 15 amino acids. V dropped 3 bases and J dropped 2 bases, with 11 bases sitting between them. The DNA for the CDR3 is TGCGCCAGCAGCCAGGGACTCCAAGCCTACAATGAGCAGTTCTTC. This translates into CASSQGLQAYNEQFF.

This chain joins TRBV7-3 and TRBJ1-1; D remains unclear. CDR1 SGHTA and CDR2 FQGTGA come from the germline V gene. This CDR3 region has 15 residues. Trimming took 0 bases from V and 1 from J, leaving 9 bases between them. The CDR3 here is CASSLTNSQNTEAFF. The CDR3 nucleotides read TGTGCCAGCAGCTTAACGAACAGCCAGAACACTGAAGCTTTCTTT.

This clone has only one observation. The chain links TRBV2 to TRBJ2-1; 11 nucleotides match TRBD2. CDR3 length: 16 residues. The V gene's germline CDR1 is SNHLY and CDR2 FYNNEI. The V gene end was trimmed by 3 bases and the J gene end by 7 bases; junction bases not matched to a gene: 8. The CDR3 loop reads CASSDTSGGVPNEQFF. The DNA of the CDR3 is TGTGCCAGCAGTGATACTAGCGGGGGAGTCCCAAATGAGCAGTTCTTC. Using reference TRBV2 and TRBJ2-1 for the parts outside the CDR3, the full variable domain is EPEVTQTPSHQVTQMGQEVILRCVPISNHLYFYWYRQILGQKVEFLVSFYNNEISEKSEIFDDQFSVERPDGSNFTLKIRSTKLEDSAMYFCASSDTSGGVPNEQFFGPGTRLTVL.

This chain uses TRBV7-3 with TRBJ2-1; D perhaps matches TRBD1 (5 bases). The CDR3 runs 13 residues. Trimming removed 5 bases at V and 9 bases at J, with 14 bases between. Germline assignment: CDR1 SGHTA and CDR2 FQGTGA. As DNA, the CDR3 is TGTGCCAGCAGCGTCCAGGGTTGGACTGAGCAGTTCTTC. Its translation is CASSVQGWTEQFF. Full variable domain (outside the CDR3, taken from reference TRBV7-3 and TRBJ2-1): GAGVSQTPSNKVTEKGKYVELRCDPISGHTALYWYRQSLGQGPEFLIYFQGTGAADDSGLPNDRFFAVRPEGSVSTLKIQRTERGDSAVYLCASSVQGWTEQFFGPGTRLTVL.

This chain joins TRBV15 and TRBJ1-1; 7 nucleotides align to TRBD1. The V gene's germline CDR1 is LNHNV and CDR2 YYDKDF (reference sequence). The CDR3 is 12 residues long. With V trimmed by 8 bases and J by 1 base, 1 base remained unmatched. CDR3 nucleotide sequence: TGTGCCACCGGGACAGCGAACACTGAAGCTTTCTTT. As protein: CATGTANTEAFF.

The chain links TRBV6-5 to TRBJ1-6; TRBD1 aligns across 7 bases. Looked up from germline, CDR1 is MNHEY and CDR2 is SVGAGI. V was pared by 7 bases and J by 10 bases, with 7 bases of the junction left unmatched. The CDR3 is 13 residues long. CDR3 residues: CASIRDRVSPLHF. CDR3 nucleotide sequence: TGTGCCAGCATTCGAGACAGGGTGTCACCCCTCCACTTT.

This chain joins TRBV7-2 and TRBJ1-3; no clear D. Germline-derived CDR1 and CDR2 are SGHTA and FQGNSA. Trimming took off 5 bases at V and 4 bases at J, with 6 bases between the two ends. The CDR3 extends over 12 amino acids. The CDR3 loop is CASSPSGNTIYF. The DNA of the CDR3 is TGTGCCAGCAGCCCGTCCGGAAACACCATATATTTT.

This clone appeared a single time. The V call is TRBV7-2, the J call TRBJ1-1; 8 nucleotides match TRBD1. Looked up from germline, CDR1 is SGHTA and CDR2 is FQGNSA. The V and J ends lost 3 bases and 7 bases, in that order; junction bases with no gene match: 10. The CDR3 is 15 residues long. CDR3 residues: CASSFAGGDTGEAFF. The CDR3 bases are TGTGCCAGCAGCTTCGCAGGGGGCGATACTGGTGAAGCTTTCTTT.

The chain carries TRBV2 and TRBJ1-1; 7 positions match TRBD1. This CDR3 contains 16 residues. After removal of 5 bases from V and 1 base from J, the junction contained 10 bases not matched to a gene. The germline CDR1 and CDR2 sequences are SNHLY and FYNNEI. The CDR3, as DNA: TGTGCCAGCAGTCGAGACCGACAGGGAGCGAACACTGAAGCTTTCTTT. This encodes CASSRDRQGANTEAFF. Based on the CDR3 plus reference TRBV2 and TRBJ1-1, the full variable domain is EPEVTQTPSHQVTQMGQEVILRCVPISNHLYFYWYRQILGQKVEFLVSFYNNEISEKSEIFDDQFSVERPDGSNFTLKIRSTKLEDSAMYFCASSRDRQGANTEAFFGQGTRLTVV.

V usage is TRBV30 and J usage is TRBJ2-7, with 8 nucleotides matching TRBD1. CDR1 is GTSNPN, CDR2 SVGIG, per germline (reference sequence). The ends lost 1 base at V and 6 bases at J; junction bases unmatched: 2. This CDR3 has 12 amino acids. The CDR3 coding sequence is TGTGCCTGGAGTGGGACAGGGCCCGAGCAGTACTTC. It codes for CAWSGTGPEQYF. The variable domain in full, with the rest retrieved from reference TRBV30 and TRBJ2-7, is SQTIHQWPATLVQPVGSPLSLECTVEGTSNPNLYWYRQAAGRGLQLLFYSVGIGQISSEVPQNLSASRPQDRQFILSSKKLLLSDSGFYLCAWSGTGPEQYFGPGTRLTVT.